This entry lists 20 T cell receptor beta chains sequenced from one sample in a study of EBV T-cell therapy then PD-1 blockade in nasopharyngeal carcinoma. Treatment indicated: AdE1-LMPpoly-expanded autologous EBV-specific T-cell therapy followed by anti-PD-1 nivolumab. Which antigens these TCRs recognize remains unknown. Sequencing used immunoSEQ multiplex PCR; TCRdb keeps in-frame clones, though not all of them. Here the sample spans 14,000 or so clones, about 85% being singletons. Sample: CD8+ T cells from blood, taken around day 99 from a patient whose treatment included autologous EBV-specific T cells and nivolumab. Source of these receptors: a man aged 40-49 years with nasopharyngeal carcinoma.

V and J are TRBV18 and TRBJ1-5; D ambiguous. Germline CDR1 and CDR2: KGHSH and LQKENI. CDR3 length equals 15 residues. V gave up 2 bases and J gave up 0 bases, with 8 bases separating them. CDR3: CASSPGEPSNQPQHF. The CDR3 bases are TGTGCCAGCTCACCAGGGGAGCCTAGCAATCAGCCCCAGCATTTT.

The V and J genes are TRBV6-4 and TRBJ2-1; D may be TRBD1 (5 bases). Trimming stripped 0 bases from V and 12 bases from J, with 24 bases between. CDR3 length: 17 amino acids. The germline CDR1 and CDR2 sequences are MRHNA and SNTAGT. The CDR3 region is CASSDSSQGEALGGQFF. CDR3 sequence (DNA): TGTGCCAGCAGTGACTCGAGTCAGGGCGAGGCGCTAGGTGGGCAGTTCTTC.

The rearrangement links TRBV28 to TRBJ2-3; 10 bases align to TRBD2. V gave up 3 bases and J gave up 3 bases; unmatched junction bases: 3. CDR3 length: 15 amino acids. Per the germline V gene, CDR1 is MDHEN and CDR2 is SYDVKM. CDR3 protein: CASSLSGGATDTQYF. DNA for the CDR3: TGTGCCAGCAGTTTGAGCGGGGGGGCGACAGATACGCAGTATTTT. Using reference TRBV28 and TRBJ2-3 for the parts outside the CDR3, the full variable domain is DVKVTQSSRYLVKRTGEKVFLECVQDMDHENMFWYRQDPGLGLRLIYFSYDVKMKEKGDIPEGYSVSREKKERFSLILESASTNQTSMYLCASSLSGGATDTQYFGPGTRLTVL.

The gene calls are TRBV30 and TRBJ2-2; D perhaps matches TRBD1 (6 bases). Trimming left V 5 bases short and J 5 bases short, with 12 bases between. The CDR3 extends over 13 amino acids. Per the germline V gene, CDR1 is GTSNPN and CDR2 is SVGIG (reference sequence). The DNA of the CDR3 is TGTGCCTGGGGGACCAGGGGTACCGGGGAGCTGTTTTTT. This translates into CAWGTRGTGELFF.

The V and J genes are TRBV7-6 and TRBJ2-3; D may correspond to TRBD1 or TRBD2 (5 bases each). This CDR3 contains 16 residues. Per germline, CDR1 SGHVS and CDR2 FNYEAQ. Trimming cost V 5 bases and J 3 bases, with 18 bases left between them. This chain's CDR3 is CASSERATGPTDTQYF. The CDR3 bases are TGTGCCAGCAGCGAAAGGGCGACGGGGCCGACAGATACGCAGTATTTT. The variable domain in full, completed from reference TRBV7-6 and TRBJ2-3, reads GAGVSQSPRYKVTKRGQDVALRCDPISGHVSLYWYRQALGQGPEFLTYFNYEAQQDKSGLPNDRFSAERPEGSISTLTIQRTEQRDSAMYRCASSERATGPTDTQYFGPGTRLTVL.

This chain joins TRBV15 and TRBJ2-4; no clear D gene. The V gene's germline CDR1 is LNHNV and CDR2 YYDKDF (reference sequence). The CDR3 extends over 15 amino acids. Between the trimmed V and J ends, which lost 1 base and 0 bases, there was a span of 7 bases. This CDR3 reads CATSRGSLAKNIQYF. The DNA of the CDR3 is TGTGCCACCAGCAGAGGAAGTTTAGCCAAAAACATTCAGTACTTC.

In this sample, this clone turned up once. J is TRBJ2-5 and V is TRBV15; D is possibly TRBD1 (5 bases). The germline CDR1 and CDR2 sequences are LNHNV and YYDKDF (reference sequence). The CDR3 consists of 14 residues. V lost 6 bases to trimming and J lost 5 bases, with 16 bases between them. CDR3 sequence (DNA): TGTGCCACCAGGGTAGGATGGGGCCAGGAGACCCAGTACTTC. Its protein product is CATRVGWGQETQYF.

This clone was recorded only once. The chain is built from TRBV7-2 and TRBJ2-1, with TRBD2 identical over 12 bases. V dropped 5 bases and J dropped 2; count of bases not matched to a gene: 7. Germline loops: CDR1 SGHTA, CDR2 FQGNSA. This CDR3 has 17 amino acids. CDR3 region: CASSAPLAGGPYNEQFF. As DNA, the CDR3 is TGTGCCAGCAGCGCCCCACTAGCGGGGGGACCCTACAATGAGCAGTTCTTC.

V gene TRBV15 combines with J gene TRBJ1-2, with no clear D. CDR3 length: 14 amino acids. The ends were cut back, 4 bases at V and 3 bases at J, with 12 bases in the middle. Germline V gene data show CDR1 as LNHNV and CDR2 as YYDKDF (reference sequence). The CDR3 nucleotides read TGTGCCACCAGCAAGGCAGGACCCTACTATGGCTACACCTTC. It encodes CATSKAGPYYGYTF.

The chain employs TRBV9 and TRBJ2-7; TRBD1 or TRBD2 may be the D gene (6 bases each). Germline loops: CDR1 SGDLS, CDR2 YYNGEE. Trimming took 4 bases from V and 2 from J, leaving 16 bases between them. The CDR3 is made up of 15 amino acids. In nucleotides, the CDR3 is TGTGCCAGCAGCAATAGGGGGGACTTAGCCTACGAGCAGTACTTC. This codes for CASSNRGDLAYEQYF.

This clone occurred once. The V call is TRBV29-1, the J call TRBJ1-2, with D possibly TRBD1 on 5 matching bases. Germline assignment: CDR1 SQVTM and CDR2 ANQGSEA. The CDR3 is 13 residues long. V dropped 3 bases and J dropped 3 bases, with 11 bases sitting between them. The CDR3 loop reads CSVEGPWDYGYTF. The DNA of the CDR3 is TGCAGCGTTGAGGGACCATGGGACTATGGCTACACCTTC.

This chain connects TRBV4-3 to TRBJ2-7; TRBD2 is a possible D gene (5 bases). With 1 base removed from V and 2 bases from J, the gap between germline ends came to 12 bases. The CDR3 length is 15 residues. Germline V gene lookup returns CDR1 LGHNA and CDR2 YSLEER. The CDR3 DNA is TGCGCCAGCAGCCAAGGTCCGGGAACAACCTACGAGCAGTACTTC. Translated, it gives CASSQGPGTTYEQYF.

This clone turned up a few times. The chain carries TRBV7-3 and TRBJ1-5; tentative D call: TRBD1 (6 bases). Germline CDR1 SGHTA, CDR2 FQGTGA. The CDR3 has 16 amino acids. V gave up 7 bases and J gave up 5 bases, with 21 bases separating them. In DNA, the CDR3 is TGTGCCAGCACCCCGTCGGGGGCAGGGCTAGATCAGCCCCAGCATTTT. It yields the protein CASTPSGAGLDQPQHF.

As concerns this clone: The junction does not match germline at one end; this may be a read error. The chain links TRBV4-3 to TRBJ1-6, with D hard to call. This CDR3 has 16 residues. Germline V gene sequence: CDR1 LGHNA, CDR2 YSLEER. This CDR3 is CAGSQDPGSYNSPLHF. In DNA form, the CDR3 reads TGCGCCGGCAGCCAAGACCCGGGCTCCTATAATTCACCCCTCCACTTT.

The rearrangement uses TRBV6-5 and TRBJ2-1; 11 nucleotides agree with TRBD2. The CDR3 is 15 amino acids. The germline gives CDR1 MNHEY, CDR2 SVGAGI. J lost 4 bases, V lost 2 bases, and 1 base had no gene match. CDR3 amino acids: CASSYVAGGYNEQFF. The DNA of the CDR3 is TGTGCCAGCAGTTACGTAGCGGGGGGGTACAATGAGCAGTTCTTC.

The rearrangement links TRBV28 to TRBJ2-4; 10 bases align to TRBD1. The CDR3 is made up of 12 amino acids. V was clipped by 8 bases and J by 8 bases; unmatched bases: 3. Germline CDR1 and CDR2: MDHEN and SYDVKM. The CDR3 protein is CASEGQGYIQYF. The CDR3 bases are TGTGCCAGCGAGGGACAGGGGTACATTCAGTACTTC. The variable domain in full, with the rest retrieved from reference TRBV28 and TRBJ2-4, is DVKVTQSSRYLVKRTGEKVFLECVQDMDHENMFWYRQDPGLGLRLIYFSYDVKMKEKGDIPEGYSVSREKKERFSLILESASTNQTSMYLCASEGQGYIQYFGAGTRLSVL.

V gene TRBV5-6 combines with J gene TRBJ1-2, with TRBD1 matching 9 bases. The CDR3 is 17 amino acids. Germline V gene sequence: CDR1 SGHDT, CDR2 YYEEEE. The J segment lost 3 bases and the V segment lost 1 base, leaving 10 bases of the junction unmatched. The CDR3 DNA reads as TGTGCCAGCAGCTTGTTGGAATGGGACAGGGAGGACTATGGCTACACCTTC. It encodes CASSLLEWDREDYGYTF.

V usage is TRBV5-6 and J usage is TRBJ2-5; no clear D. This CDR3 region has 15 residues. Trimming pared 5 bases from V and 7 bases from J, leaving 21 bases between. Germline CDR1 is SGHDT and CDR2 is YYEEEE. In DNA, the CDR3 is TGTGCCAGCAGTACCTTGGAATTCCCCGACGGGACCCAGTACTTC. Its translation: CASSTLEFPDGTQYF.

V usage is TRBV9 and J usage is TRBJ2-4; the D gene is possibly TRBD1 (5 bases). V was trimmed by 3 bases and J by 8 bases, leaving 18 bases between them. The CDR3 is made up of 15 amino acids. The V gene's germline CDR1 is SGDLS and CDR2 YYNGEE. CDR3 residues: CASSEGSGLGYIQYF. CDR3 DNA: TGTGCCAGCAGCGAGGGGTCAGGGCTTGGGTACATTCAGTACTTC. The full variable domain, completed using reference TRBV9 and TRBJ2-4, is DSGVTQTPKHLITATGQRVTLRCSPRSGDLSVYWYQQSLDQGLQFLIQYYNGEERAKGNILERFSAQQFPDLHSELNLSSLELGDSALYFCASSEGSGLGYIQYFGAGTRLSVL.

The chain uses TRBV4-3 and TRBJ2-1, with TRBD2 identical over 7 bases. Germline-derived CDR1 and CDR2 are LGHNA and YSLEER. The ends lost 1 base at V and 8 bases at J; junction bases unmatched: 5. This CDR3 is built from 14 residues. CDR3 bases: TGCGCCAGCAGCCAAGGGGAGGGCAGGCATGAGCAGTTCTTC. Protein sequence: CASSQGEGRHEQFF.